These T cell receptor beta chains were read from a single sample in a study of vaccination effects on CD4 cells after COVID-19. Measured with immunoSEQ multiplex PCR; TCRdb has only the in-frame clones, and not every one. The sample records about 66,000 clones, roughly three quarters being singletons. Which antigens these TCRs recognize remains unknown. The sample here was CD4+ T cells from PBMCs cultured with HCoV-OC43 spike peptides, taken after COVID-19 vaccination. These receptors were collected from a human donor who received a COVID-19 vaccine. The CDR3 runs from the conserved cysteine through the conserved F or W. Each record gives: J gene, D gene, clone size, V gene, CDR3 DNA, CDR3 protein. The D gene is left open where the match is weak. The size of a clone is reported for some rows only, either as once, few or many, or as a class for expanded clones.

J gene: TRBJ2-5; D gene: -; clone size: -; V gene: TRBV18; CDR3 DNA: TGTGCCAGCTCACCGCAGGGACTGATGCAAGAGACCCAGTACTTC; CDR3 protein: CASSPQGLMQETQYF
J gene: TRBJ1-2; D gene: -; clone size: -; V gene: TRBV7-3; CDR3 DNA: TGTGCCAGCAGCTTCTCCAGGGAGGGGGGCTACACCTTC; CDR3 protein: CASSFSREGGYTF
J gene: TRBJ1-2; D gene: -; clone size: once; V gene: TRBV6-5; CDR3 DNA: TGTGCCAGCAGTTACAGTCAGGGTTCTGTTTATGGCTACACCTTC; CDR3 protein: CASSYSQGSVYGYTF
J gene: TRBJ1-3; D gene: -; clone size: -; V gene: TRBV19; CDR3 DNA: TGTGCCAGTAGTATAAAGGGGAGCGGAAACACCATATATTTT; CDR3 protein: CASSIKGSGNTIYF
J gene: TRBJ2-3; D gene: TRBD2; clone size: -; V gene: TRBV9; CDR3 DNA: TGTGCCAGCAGCCCAGGACTAGCGGGGGGCCGAGATACGCAGTATTTT; CDR3 protein: CASSPGLAGGRDTQYF
J gene: TRBJ2-1; D gene: -; clone size: -; V gene: TRBV6-5; CDR3 DNA: TGTGCCAGCAGTTACGGTGGGGCAGTTACCTACAATGAGCAGTTCTTC; CDR3 protein: CASSYGGAVTYNEQFF
J gene: TRBJ1-1; D gene: -; clone size: -; V gene: TRBV7-9; CDR3 DNA: TGTGCCAGCAGCTTAGATGGGGGGCAAGCTTTCTTT; CDR3 protein: CASSLDGGQAFF
J gene: TRBJ2-5; D gene: -; clone size: -; V gene: TRBV3-1/TRBV3-2; CDR3 DNA: TGTGCCAGCAGCCTTAGGGTTGAGACCCAGTACTTC; CDR3 protein: CASSLRVETQYF
J gene: TRBJ1-2; D gene: -; clone size: once; V gene: TRBV12-3/TRBV12-4; CDR3 DNA: TGTGCCAGCAGCCGGGCACAGGGCAGGGGCTACACCTTC; CDR3 protein: CASSRAQGRGYTF
J gene: TRBJ1-4; D gene: -; clone size: -; V gene: TRBV5-1; CDR3 DNA: TGCGCCAGCAGCTTGGACTGGGGAAGGGAAAAACTGTTTTTT; CDR3 protein: CASSLDWGREKLFF
J gene: TRBJ1-5; D gene: TRBD1; clone size: -; V gene: TRBV2; CDR3 DNA: TGTGCCAGCAGAGCACAGGGGGTCCCCCAGCCCCAGCATTTT; CDR3 protein: CASRAQGVPQPQHF
J gene: TRBJ2-2; D gene: -; clone size: -; V gene: TRBV9; CDR3 DNA: TGTGCCAGCAGCGGGGGGGTGAACACCGGGGAGCTGTTTTTT; CDR3 protein: CASSGGVNTGELFF
J gene: TRBJ1-6; D gene: -; clone size: -; V gene: TRBV24-1; CDR3 DNA: TGTGCCACCAGTGATAGGACAACGAATTCACCCCTCCACTTT; CDR3 protein: CATSDRTTNSPLHF
J gene: TRBJ1-2; D gene: -; clone size: -; V gene: TRBV21-1; CDR3 DNA: TGTGCCATCCCCAGACGGAAACGTGGTGACTATGGCTACACCTTC; CDR3 protein: CAIPRRKRGDYGYTF
J gene: TRBJ1-6; D gene: -; clone size: -; V gene: TRBV4-1; CDR3 DNA: TGCGCCAGCAGCCAAGGGTCCGGAATCTATAATTCACCCCTCCACTTT; CDR3 protein: CASSQGSGIYNSPLHF
J gene: TRBJ1-5; D gene: -; clone size: -; V gene: TRBV2; CDR3 DNA: TGTGCCAGCAGTGATGAGGGTAGGCAGCCCCAGCATTTT; CDR3 protein: CASSDEGRQPQHF
J gene: TRBJ1-1; D gene: -; clone size: few; V gene: TRBV7-2; CDR3 DNA: TGTGCCAGCAGCTTAGTGCGCAGGGATGCTGAAGCTTTCTTT; CDR3 protein: CASSLVRRDAEAFF
J gene: TRBJ1-5; D gene: -; clone size: -; V gene: TRBV6-5; CDR3 DNA: TGTGCCAGCAGTTACTCAAACAATCAGCCCCAGCATTTT; CDR3 protein: CASSYSNNQPQHF
J gene: TRBJ2-2; D gene: -; clone size: -; V gene: TRBV5-1; CDR3 DNA: TGCGCCAGCAGCTTGACGGTCACCGGGGAGCTGTTTTTT; CDR3 protein: CASSLTVTGELFF
J gene: TRBJ2-5; D gene: -; clone size: -; V gene: TRBV18; CDR3 DNA: TGTGCCAGCTCACCAGGATTGGCAGTACAAGAGACCCAGTACTTC; CDR3 protein: CASSPGLAVQETQYF
J gene: TRBJ1-2; D gene: TRBD1; clone size: -; V gene: TRBV4-1; CDR3 DNA: TGCGCCAGCAGCCAACGGGACAGGGACTATGGCTACACCTTC; CDR3 protein: CASSQRDRDYGYTF
J gene: TRBJ2-1; D gene: -; clone size: -; V gene: TRBV19; CDR3 DNA: TGTGCCAGTAGTACCCCCCGGGGGCTCCACAATGAGCAGTTCTTC; CDR3 protein: CASSTPRGLHNEQFF
J gene: TRBJ1-1; D gene: -; clone size: few; V gene: TRBV6-5; CDR3 DNA: TGTGCCAGCAGTCGACAGAGGAACACTGAAGCTTTCTTT; CDR3 protein: CASSRQRNTEAFF
J gene: TRBJ1-2; D gene: -; clone size: -; V gene: TRBV3-1/TRBV3-2; CDR3 DNA: TGTGCCAGCAGCTACCGGGACCCTGATGGCTACACCTTC; CDR3 protein: CASSYRDPDGYTF
J gene: TRBJ2-2; D gene: TRBD2; clone size: -; V gene: TRBV3-1/TRBV3-2; CDR3 DNA: TGTGCCAGCAGCTTCGGACTAGCGGGGAGGGGCGGGGAGCTGTTTTTT; CDR3 protein: CASSFGLAGRGGELFF
J gene: TRBJ1-1; D gene: TRBD1; clone size: -; V gene: TRBV4-1; CDR3 DNA: TGCGCCAGCAGCCACTCGATGGACAGGGGGCAAAGGAACACTGAAGCTTTCTTT; CDR3 protein: CASSHSMDRGQRNTEAFF